This T cell receptor beta chain was obtained from a study of shared clonotypes between healthy human individuals (TCRdb year 2020). Looking at the study overall: The cohort included three men and a couple of women between 18 and 49 years of age. For each donor, three plates each were used for CD4 naive and CD4 memory, two plates were used for CD8 naive, and one plate was used for CD8 memory. To estimate repertoire size and how much clonotypes are shared between individuals, the study performed deep sequencing of blood TCR repertoires from five healthy adults. Libraries were prepared and TCR repertoires were sequenced by different laboratories using diverse techniques, in order to increase sequencing depth and limit assay-specific biases. Each donor's leukapheresis produced roughly between about 0.85 and 10 billion PBMCs.

Remarks on this clone: No cognate antigen has been identified for it. Base quality data are lacking; no much larger clone is found one base away.

Summary of the overall study and its limitations: Incomplete sequencing was indicated by rarefaction of sorted-subset datasets, despite the large sequencing depth. Pairwise subsampling led to the expectation that sequencing depth would affect the degree of clonotype sharing among donors. Sampling was restricted to blood, and TCR repertoires in tissues likely differ from the TCR repertoires found in blood. Higher generation probabilities were observed for clonotypes shared by all four sorted-subset donors than for non-shared clonotypes. When four donors were compared, the shared fraction of clonotypes was about 5% for naive CD4, less than 4% for naive CD8, about 2.4% for memory CD4, and 0.3% to 0.5% for memory CD8. Naive subsets generally had larger estimated clonotype richness than memory subsets. The small number of donors limited the genetic and exposure-history diversity represented.

Healthy HIV-negative adults with no recently reported acute infections or vaccinations were included as donors. Every donor was a Caucasian adult residing in Nashville, Tennessee, USA. Magnetic negative selection was used to enrich CD4+ T cells, after which naive cells were positively selected on CD45RA and the negative fraction became the memory subset. Blood was obtained by leukapheresis, after which PBMCs were separated by Ficoll-Histopaque density gradient centrifugation and cryopreserved in liquid nitrogen vapor phase. Analytical flow cytometry was used to check the purity and quantity of each magnetically sorted T cell population. Each sorted fraction had its genomic DNA isolated and then quantified by UV absorbance on a Nanodrop 2000c. Using the deep immunoSEQ assay, multiplex PCR amplified TCR CDR3 regions from genomic DNA. Extracted genomic DNA from each cell subset was distributed evenly across all wells of several immunoSEQ 96-well plates, and each plate was treated as a replicate. For sorted subsets, each replicate PCR was loaded with roughly 190 ng genomic DNA, equivalent to 25,000 to 35,000 T cell genomes. Purified libraries were measured with a Qubit 3.0 fluorometer, size-checked on a Bioanalyzer 2100, and measured again with the KAPA Library Quantification kit. Each immunoSEQ 96-well plate was sequenced on its own single-read 150-cycle Illumina NextSeq 550 flow cell. As for the authors' bioinformatics: The immunoSEQ output contained only junctional sequences without quality scores, so filtering could not match that applied to full-length reads. To assign V/J genes and CDR3, sequences were annotated using PyIR, a Python wrapper for IgBLAST v1.9, with IMGT germline references. Reads with weak V/J assignments (E-value above 1e-6), missing CDR3, stop codons, out-of-frame junctions, or ambiguous translated residues were removed. V3J clonotypes were defined as sequences sharing the same inferred V gene, J gene, and CDR3 amino acid sequence. To compute the percentage overlap between repertoires, the number of shared unique clonotypes was divided by the size of the smaller repertoire. Repertoire richness was assessed with RTK rarefaction, the Chao1 estimator, and Recon v2.1 estimates of unobserved clonotypes. Generation probabilities for all TCRbeta clonotypes obtained by the gDNA method from several donors were computed using OLGA. Imported from immuneACCESS, the table was reduced by TCRdb to in-frame sequences with V and J called. These copies leave out some clones; in studies compared against another copy, an unresolved V gene accounts for under half, and the cause of the remainder is not known. From that table come the V and J calls and clone size; the DNA was used to work out D and trimming. The sample table holds some 1.4 million clones, of which roughly 95% were seen once. The top ten constitute approximately 1.1% of the sample.

The CDR3 has 14 amino acids, counting the end cysteine and phenylalanine. Just the 42-base CDR3 DNA is kept, in frame starting at base 1. At the junction V is shortened by 3 bases and J by 4 bases, with 12 bases in between. The germline V gene sets CDR1 to SQVTM and CDR2 to ANQGSEA. This TCR was sampled from a man aged 25 to 45 in good health. Sequencing was performed on naive CD4+ T cells sorted from blood. The cell subset or site label for this specimen denotes: CD45RA+ positively selected. The rearrangement joined TRBV29-1 to TRBJ1-4, with a tentative D gene TRBD1 over 6 matching bases. The sequenced DNA: TGCAGCGTTGATGGAGGGGGGCGTAATGAAAAACTGTTTTTT. This yields the protein CSVDGGGRNEKLFF.